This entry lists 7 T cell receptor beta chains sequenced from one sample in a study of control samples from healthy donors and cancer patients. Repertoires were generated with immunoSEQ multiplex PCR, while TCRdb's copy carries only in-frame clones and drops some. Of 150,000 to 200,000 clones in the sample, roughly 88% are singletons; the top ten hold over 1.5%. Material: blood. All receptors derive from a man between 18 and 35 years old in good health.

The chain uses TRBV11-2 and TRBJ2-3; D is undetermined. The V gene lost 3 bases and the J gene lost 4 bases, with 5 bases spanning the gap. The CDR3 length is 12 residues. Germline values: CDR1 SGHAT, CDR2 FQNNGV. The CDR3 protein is CASSLTADTQYF. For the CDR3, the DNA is TGTGCCAGCAGCTTGACTGCAGATACGCAGTATTTT.

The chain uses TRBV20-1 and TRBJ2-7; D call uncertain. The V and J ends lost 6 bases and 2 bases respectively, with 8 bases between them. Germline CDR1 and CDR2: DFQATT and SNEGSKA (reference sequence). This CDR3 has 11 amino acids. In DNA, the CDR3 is TGCAGTGCGCCTGCCACCTACGAGCAGTACTTC. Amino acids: CSAPATYEQYF.

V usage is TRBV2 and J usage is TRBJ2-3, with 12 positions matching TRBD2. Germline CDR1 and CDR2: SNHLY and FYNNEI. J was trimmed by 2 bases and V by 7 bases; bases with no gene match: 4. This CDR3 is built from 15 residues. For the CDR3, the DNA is TGTGCCAGCACCCGGACTAGCGGGGACACAGATACGCAGTATTTT. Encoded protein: CASTRTSGDTDTQYF. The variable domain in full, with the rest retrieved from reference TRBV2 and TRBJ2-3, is EPEVTQTPSHQVTQMGQEVILRCVPISNHLYFYWYRQILGQKVEFLVSFYNNEISEKSEIFDDQFSVERPDGSNFTLKIRSTKLEDSAMYFCASTRTSGDTDTQYFGPGTRLTVL.

The DNA for the CDR3 is TGTGCCAGCACCCTGGGGGGGCAGGGATCATTCGAAGCTTTCTTT. As protein: CASTLGGQGSFEAFF. The V call is TRBV7-9, the J call TRBJ1-1; D is perhaps TRBD1 (6 bases). V was cut by 7 bases and J by 8 bases, with 23 bases left in between. The CDR3 loop spans 15 amino acids. CDR1 and CDR2 (germline): SEHNR, FQNEAQ (reference sequence).

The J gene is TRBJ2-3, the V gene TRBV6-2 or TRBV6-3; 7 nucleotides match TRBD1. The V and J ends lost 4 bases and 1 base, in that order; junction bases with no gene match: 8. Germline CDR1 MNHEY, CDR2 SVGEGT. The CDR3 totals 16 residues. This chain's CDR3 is CASSSYRGSGTDTQYF. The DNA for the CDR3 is TGTGCCAGCAGTTCGTACAGGGGATCGGGCACAGATACGCAGTATTTT.

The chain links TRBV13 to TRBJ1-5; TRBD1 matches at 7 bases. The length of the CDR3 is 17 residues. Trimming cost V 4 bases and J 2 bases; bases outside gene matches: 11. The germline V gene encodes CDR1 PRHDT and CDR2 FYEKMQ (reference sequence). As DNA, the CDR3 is TGTGCCAGCAGCTCAACAACCGACAGGGTTGGCAATCAGCCCCAGCATTTT. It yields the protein CASSSTTDRVGNQPQHF.

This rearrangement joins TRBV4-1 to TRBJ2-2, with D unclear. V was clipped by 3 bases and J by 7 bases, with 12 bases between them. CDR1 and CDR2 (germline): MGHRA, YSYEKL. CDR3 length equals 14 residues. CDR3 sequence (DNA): TGCGCCAGCAGCCATGCCCGGCGAAGCGGGGAGCTGTTTTTT. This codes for CASSHARRSGELFF.